The 25 T cell receptor beta chains below all came from one sample that was sequenced in a study of identical twins. TCRdb re-derived calls from the 5' RACE reads in MiXCR, one entry per CDR3 protein. The table shows 650,000 to 750,000 distinct CDR3 sequences, with roughly 20% occurring only once. The same sample was also used in a study of T cells expressing NK-cell markers.

The specimen sequenced was PBMCs. Receptor source: a woman aged 18-29 years in good health.

The chain joins TRBV6-1 to TRBJ2-1; 8 bases are a match to TRBD1. After removal of 11 bases from V and 4 bases from J, the junction contained 10 bases not matched to a gene. The CDR3 totals 14 residues. Germline assignment: CDR1 MNHNS and CDR2 SASEGT. CDR3 sequence: CACAPGGAYNEQFF. CDR3 nucleotides: TGTGCCTGTGCCCCAGGGGGCGCGTACAATGAGCAGTTCTTC.

The V and J genes are TRBV20-1 and TRBJ2-3; 11 bases agree with TRBD2. The junction had 15 bases not matched to a gene; V was cut back by 0 bases and J by 1 base. The CDR3 is 20 residues long. Germline values: CDR1 DFQATT, CDR2 SNEGSKA (reference sequence). CDR3 region: CSARDLKWGQLAGGTDTQYF. Written as DNA, the CDR3 is TGCAGTGCTAGAGATCTCAAATGGGGGCAACTAGCGGGGGGCACAGATACGCAGTATTTT.

The chain links TRBV7-9 to TRBJ2-7, with D possibly being TRBD2 (5 bases). Trimming left V 4 bases short and J 2 bases short, with 9 bases between. The CDR3 spans 13 residues. Germline V gives CDR1 SEHNR, CDR2 FQNEAQ (reference sequence). CDR3 sequence (DNA): TGTGCCAGCAGCTGGGGAGAGACCTACGAGCAGTACTTC. Its translation is CASSWGETYEQYF.

This rearrangement joins TRBV4-3 to TRBJ2-3, with D uncertain. Trimming removed 0 bases at V and 3 bases at J, with 7 bases between. Germline V lookup: CDR1 LGHNA, CDR2 YSLEER. The CDR3 consists of 14 residues. Written as DNA, the CDR3 is TGCGCCAGCAGCCAAGAATCTGGGACAGATACGCAGTATTTT. It codes for CASSQESGTDTQYF.

The CDR3 coding sequence is TGTGCCAGCAGCTTAGGTCGGGGCGGGCAGTACTTC. It codes for CASSLGRGGQYF. The genes are TRBV13 and TRBJ2-7; D tentatively reads TRBD1 or TRBD2 (5 bases each). Germline V lookup: CDR1 PRHDT, CDR2 FYEKMQ (reference sequence). The CDR3 is made up of 12 amino acids. V was shortened by 0 bases and J by 9 bases, with 9 bases between the two germline ends. Using reference TRBV13 and TRBJ2-7 for the parts outside the CDR3, the full variable domain is AAGVIQSPRHLIKEKRETATLKCYPIPRHDTVYWYQQGPGQDPQFLISFYEKMQSDKGSIPDRFSAQQFSDYHSELNMSSLELGDSALYFCASSLGRGGQYFGPGTRLTVT.

This clonotype showed up just a few times. The chain has TRBV5-1 and TRBJ2-3; D possibly uses TRBD1 or TRBD2 (6 bases each). V gave up 4 bases and J gave up 4 bases, with 10 bases separating them. The CDR3 is 13 residues long. Germline-derived CDR1 and CDR2 are SGHRS and YFSETQ. The CDR3 DNA reads TGCGCCAGCAGCCGAGGGGGGTCAGATACGCAGTATTTT. Its translation is CASSRGGSDTQYF.

This clonotype occurred a few times. The rearrangement links TRBV12-3 or TRBV12-4 to TRBJ2-3; 8 nucleotides line up with TRBD2. The CDR3 is 16 amino acids. J gave up 0 bases and V 5 bases, and 7 bases lay outside the gene matches. The CDR3 nucleotides are TGTGCCAGCAGTCCTCGACTAGCGAAGAGCACAGATACGCAGTATTTT. Encoded protein: CASSPRLAKSTDTQYF.

The gene calls are TRBV4-1 and TRBJ1-1; D is possibly TRBD1 (5 bases). The CDR3 length is 14 residues. Trimming shortened V by 2 bases and J by 8 bases, and 15 bases separated the two germline ends. CDR1 is MGHRA, CDR2 YSYEKL, per germline. The CDR3 here is CASSQTGTRAEAFF. CDR3 nucleotide sequence: TGCGCCAGCAGCCAAACCGGGACGCGGGCCGAAGCTTTCTTT.

This clonotype was observed a few times. The chain links TRBV5-5 to TRBJ2-7; a weak D match, TRBD2 (6 bases). Germline loops: CDR1 SGHKS, CDR2 YYEKEE (reference sequence). The V end was cut by 0 bases, the J end by 4 bases, with 11 bases between. CDR3 length equals 14 residues. The CDR3 is CASSLVSGDYEQYF. For the CDR3, the DNA is TGTGCCAGCAGCTTGGTGTCGGGGGATTACGAGCAGTACTTC. The complete variable domain, with remaining parts taken from reference TRBV5-5 and TRBJ2-7, reads DAGVTQSPTHLIKTRGQQVTLRCSPISGHKSVSWYQQVLGQGPQFIFQYYEKEERGRGNFPDRFSARQFPNYSSELNVNALLLGDSALYLCASSLVSGDYEQYFGPGTRLTVT.

The chain joins TRBV21-1 to TRBJ2-1; the D segment call TRBD2 is taken from the table without a DNA check. TRBV21-1 constitutes a pseudogene. The CDR3 covers 17 residues. For the CDR3, the DNA is TGTGCCAGCAGCAAAGTATCGGGACTAGCGGGAGTAGGTGAGCAGTTCTTC. The encoded protein is CASSKVSGLAGVGEQFF.

This clonotype has ten or more counts. In nucleotides, the CDR3 is TGTGCCAGCACCAAGGCGCGGGGAAGCTCCTACAATGAGCAGTTCTTC. Translating it yields CASTKARGSSYNEQFF. The rearrangement uses TRBV27 and TRBJ2-1, with D tentatively TRBD2 (6 bases). Trimming shortened V by 7 bases and J by 0 bases, and 16 bases separated the two germline ends. CDR3 length equals 16 residues. The germline V gene encodes CDR1 MNHEY and CDR2 SMNVEV (reference sequence).

CDR3 nucleotides: TGCAGTGCCCCGCGGGGAATTGGACAGGGGAACTATGGCTACACCTTC. It is translated as CSAPRGIGQGNYGYTF. The chain combines TRBV20-1 with TRBJ1-2, with 9 bases fitting TRBD1. This CDR3 has 16 residues. Germline trimming cut 6 bases from V and 2 bases from J; bases unmatched to any gene: 13. Germline CDR1 DFQATT, CDR2 SNEGSKA (reference sequence).

The chain has TRBV7-8 and TRBJ2-1; D is uncertain. V lost 5 bases and J lost 10, with 12 bases in between. Per germline, CDR1 SGHVS and CDR2 FQNEAQ. The length of the CDR3 is 12 residues. Here the CDR3 DNA reads TGTGCCAGCAGCCCAGACGGGCCCGAGCAGTTCTTC. This codes for CASSPDGPEQFF.

The gene calls are TRBV5-1 and TRBJ2-2; tentatively, D is TRBD1 (6 bases). This CDR3 contains 16 residues. The V gene lost 2 bases and the J gene lost 3 bases, with 14 bases spanning the gap. Per germline, CDR1 SGHRS and CDR2 YFSETQ. CDR3 DNA sequence: TGCGCCAGCAGCTTAGGCCGGGACACACACACCGGGGAGCTGTTTTTT. Its translation is CASSLGRDTHTGELFF. Drawing the rest from reference TRBV5-1 and TRBJ2-2, the complete variable domain is KAGVTQTPRYLIKTRGQQVTLSCSPISGHRSVSWYQQTPGQGLQFLFEYFSETQRNKGNFPGRFSGRQFSNSRSEMNVSTLELGDSALYLCASSLGRDTHTGELFFGEGSRLTVL.

The J gene is TRBJ2-1, the V gene TRBV10-3; 10 bases map to TRBD2. This CDR3 spans 15 amino acids. Germline lookup yields CDR1 ENHRY and CDR2 SYGVKD. V trimming: 3 bases; J trimming: 11 bases; junction bases outside the gene matches: 10. CDR3 in DNA: TGTGCCATCAGTGATCCGAGCGGGGGGGCCCGTCAGCAGTTCTTC. It specifies CAISDPSGGARQQFF.

This chain connects TRBV2 to TRBJ2-1; TRBD2 aligns across 11 bases. This CDR3 comprises 14 residues. Germline lookup yields CDR1 SNHLY and CDR2 FYNNEI. V lost 6 bases and J lost 10; bases outside the gene matches: 8. The CDR3 DNA sequence: TGTGCCAGCAGGGCAACTAGCGGGGGCGGAGAGCAGTTCTTC. It specifies CASRATSGGGEQFF.

This clonotype was observed a handful of times. V and J are TRBV5-6 and TRBJ2-3, with TRBD1 identical over 10 bases. This CDR3 contains 19 residues. V was clipped by 3 bases and J by 2 bases; unmatched bases: 15. The germline V gene encodes CDR1 SGHDT and CDR2 YYEEEE. The CDR3 reads CASSSRDRGWHGTTDTQYF. The CDR3 DNA reads TGTGCCAGCAGCTCCCGGGACAGGGGATGGCACGGGACCACAGATACGCAGTATTTT. The variable domain in full, completed from reference TRBV5-6 and TRBJ2-3, reads DAGVTQSPTHLIKTRGQQVTLRCSPKSGHDTVSWYQQALGQGPQFIFQYYEEEERQRGNFPDRFSGHQFPNYSSELNVNALLLGDSALYLCASSSRDRGWHGTTDTQYFGPGTRLTVL.

A few counts support this clonotype. This chain links TRBV20-1 with TRBJ2-6; D is undetermined. This CDR3 has 14 residues. The germline V gene encodes CDR1 DFQATT and CDR2 SNEGSKA (reference sequence). Trimming left V 3 bases short and J 2 bases short, with 8 bases between. The CDR3, as DNA: TGCAGTGCTAGTTCTGGGGCTGGGGCCAACGTCCTGACTTTC. This gives the protein CSASSGAGANVLTF.

This clonotype has a count of ten or more. The chain has TRBV3-1 and TRBJ2-7, with D possibly TRBD1 on 5 matching bases. The V end was cut by 2 bases, the J end by 2 bases, with 7 bases between. Germline V CDR1 and CDR2: LGHDT, YNNKEL (reference sequence). CDR3 length equals 13 residues. In DNA, the CDR3 is TGTGCCAGCAGCCAACGACAGACCTACGAGCAGTACTTC. Its translation: CASSQRQTYEQYF.

This clonotype was counted only a few times. The chain recombines TRBV5-1 with TRBJ2-1; the D gene is possibly TRBD1 (6 bases). Germline CDR1 is SGHRS and CDR2 is YFSETQ. This CDR3 contains 14 residues. V lost 7 bases and J lost 5, with 16 bases in between. The CDR3 sequence: CASFGDNADNEQFF. As DNA, the CDR3 is TGCGCCAGCTTTGGGGACAACGCGGACAATGAGCAGTTCTTC.

Ten or more counts support this clonotype. The chain joins TRBV9 to TRBJ2-2, with 7 bases matching TRBD1. CDR3 size: 16 residues. Unmatched junction bases numbered 7, after V lost 3 bases and J lost 2 bases. Per the germline V gene, CDR1 is SGDLS and CDR2 is YYNGEE. CDR3 sequence reads: CASSERDRENTGELFF. As DNA, the CDR3 is TGTGCCAGCAGCGAGAGAGACAGGGAAAACACCGGGGAGCTGTTTTTT. The whole variable domain, remainder taken from reference TRBV9 and TRBJ2-2, is DSGVTQTPKHLITATGQRVTLRCSPRSGDLSVYWYQQSLDQGLQFLIQYYNGEERAKGNILERFSAQQFPDLHSELNLSSLELGDSALYFCASSERDRENTGELFFGEGSRLTVL.

The chain has TRBV20-1 and TRBJ2-1, with TRBD2 matching 8 bases. Trimming at V came to 0 bases and at J to 2 bases, leaving 6 bases not matched to a gene. Germline values: CDR1 DFQATT, CDR2 SNEGSKA (reference sequence). The CDR3 has 16 amino acids. As DNA, the CDR3 is TGCAGTGCTAGAGATTTCGGAGCGGGAGCCTACAATGAGCAGTTCTTC. Protein sequence: CSARDFGAGAYNEQFF.

This clonotype was detected many times. The CDR3 DNA follows: TGCGCCAGCAGCTTGGAGCTAGCGGGGGGCGATGAGCAGTTCTTC. Translated: CASSLELAGGDEQFF. The gene calls are TRBV5-1 and TRBJ2-1; 11 bases agree with TRBD2. The CDR3 spans 15 residues. The V gene end was trimmed by 0 bases and the J gene end by 8 bases; junction bases not matched to a gene: 4. Germline V CDR1 and CDR2: SGHRS, YFSETQ.

Only a few counts were recorded for this clonotype. This chain uses TRBV14 with TRBJ2-7, with 8 bases lining up with TRBD1. Germline CDR1 reads SGHDN; CDR2 reads FVKESK. J lost 2 bases, V lost 1 base, and 7 bases had no gene match. This CDR3 is 16 amino acids long. CDR3 DNA: TGTGCCAGCAGCCAAGGTATGGACAGGGATGCCTACGAGCAGTACTTC. It yields the protein CASSQGMDRDAYEQYF.

This clonotype was detected only a few times. The rearrangement links TRBV11-1 to TRBJ2-7; either TRBD1 or TRBD2 may fit D (6 bases each). The CDR3 is 20 residues long. CDR1 and CDR2 from the germline V gene are SGHAT and FQDESV (reference sequence). V was pared by 1 base and J by 0 bases, with 25 bases between. The CDR3 DNA reads TGTGCCAGCAGCTTAGTACGTCGGGGGCTTGCCGTTTGGAGCTCCTACGAGCAGTACTTC. It encodes CASSLVRRGLAVWSSYEQYF.